A selection of T cell receptor beta chains follows, all from one sample in a study of human T cells and chemical hapten exposure. From the RACE reads, TCRdb called clonotypes with MiXCR, one entry per CDR3 protein. Seen here are 180,000 or so distinct CDR3 sequences, around 20% observed once, and the top ten hold about 6.7%. Material: whole blood, obtained in connection with sensitization to the hapten diphenylcyclopropenone (DPC). These receptors all come from a woman aged 45-59 years with alopecia areata. Some clones in this sample may be carry-over from other donors' samples. Both conserved end residues are part of each CDR3. Each record gives: V gene, clone size, J gene, D gene, CDR3 length, CDR3 DNA, CDR3 protein. A D gene is named only where the DNA matches it firmly. A clone size is listed for some rows: how often the clone was seen (once, few, many), or a class if it is expanded.

v_gene: TRBV29-1
abundance: few
j_gene: TRBJ2-7
d_gene: TRBD1
len: 13
CDR3nt: TGCAGCGTTGAAACAGGGGGGAACTACGAGCAGTACTTC
CDR3aa: CSVETGGNYEQYF

v_gene: TRBV7-2
abundance: .
j_gene: TRBJ1-2
d_gene: .
len: 12
CDR3nt: TGTGCCAGCAGCTTAGCAGGGATAGGCTACACCTTC
CDR3aa: CASSLAGIGYTF

v_gene: TRBV6-2/TRBV6-3
abundance: .
j_gene: TRBJ2-1
d_gene: .
len: 14
CDR3nt: TGTGCCAGCAGTTACTCGAATCTACACAATGAGCAGTTCTTC
CDR3aa: CASSYSNLHNEQFF

v_gene: TRBV10-3
abundance: .
j_gene: TRBJ2-6
d_gene: TRBD1
len: 15
CDR3nt: TGTGCCACCCGGGACAGGGACACAGGGGCCAACGTCCTGACTTTC
CDR3aa: CATRDRDTGANVLTF

v_gene: TRBV29-1
abundance: .
j_gene: TRBJ2-1
d_gene: TRBD2
len: 14
CDR3nt: TGCAGCGCTTTAGCGGGAGGGCGGAACAATGAGCAGTTCTTC
CDR3aa: CSALAGGRNNEQFF

v_gene: TRBV7-9
abundance: few
j_gene: TRBJ1-1
d_gene: .
len: 12
CDR3nt: TGTGCCAGCAGCTTTAGGCAACACGGAGCTTTCTTT
CDR3aa: CASSFRQHGAFF

v_gene: TRBV5-6
abundance: .
j_gene: TRBJ2-3
d_gene: TRBD2
len: 18
CDR3nt: TGTGCCAGCAGCTCGATCACTACCGGGACTAGCGGCACAGATACGCAGTATTTT
CDR3aa: CASSSITTGTSGTDTQYF

v_gene: TRBV29-1
abundance: few
j_gene: TRBJ2-2
d_gene: TRBD1
len: 14
CDR3nt: TGCAGCGGATCGACAGGGGTTGGTGCCGGGGAGCTGTTTTTT
CDR3aa: CSGSTGVGAGELFF

v_gene: TRBV24-1
abundance: few
j_gene: TRBJ2-1
d_gene: TRBD1
len: 15
CDR3nt: TGTGCCACCAGTGACCAAGCAGACAGGGGCAATGAGCAGTTCTTC
CDR3aa: CATSDQADRGNEQFF

v_gene: TRBV10-3
abundance: .
j_gene: TRBJ2-5
d_gene: TRBD1
len: 16
CDR3nt: TGTGCCATCAGTGAGTCTAGGACAGGTGTTGATGAGACCCAGTACTTC
CDR3aa: CAISESRTGVDETQYF

v_gene: TRBV20-1
abundance: .
j_gene: TRBJ1-1
d_gene: TRBD1
len: 14
CDR3nt: TGCAGTGCTACCACAGGGGACGCGAACACTGAAGCTTTCTTT
CDR3aa: CSATTGDANTEAFF

v_gene: TRBV5-1
abundance: .
j_gene: TRBJ1-1
d_gene: .
len: 14
CDR3nt: TGCGCCAGCAGCTTGGCAGGGGCGAACACTGAAGCTTTCTTT
CDR3aa: CASSLAGANTEAFF

v_gene: TRBV13
abundance: .
j_gene: TRBJ2-1
d_gene: TRBD1
len: 14
CDR3nt: TGTGCCAGCACCCTCCCGGACAGGTTACATGAGCAGTTCTTC
CDR3aa: CASTLPDRLHEQFF

v_gene: TRBV29-1
abundance: .
j_gene: TRBJ2-2
d_gene: .
len: 14
CDR3nt: TGCAGCGGGAAAAACAGGGTCGGAACCGGGGAGCTGTTTTTT
CDR3aa: CSGKNRVGTGELFF

v_gene: TRBV2
abundance: many
j_gene: TRBJ2-1
d_gene: .
len: 13
CDR3nt: TGTGCCAGCAGTGGGGATAACTCCCATGAGCAGTTCTTC
CDR3aa: CASSGDNSHEQFF

v_gene: TRBV29-1
abundance: few
j_gene: TRBJ2-3
d_gene: .
len: 12
CDR3nt: TGCAGCGTTCGAACAGGCACAGATACGCAGTATTTT
CDR3aa: CSVRTGTDTQYF

v_gene: TRBV5-1
abundance: .
j_gene: TRBJ2-3
d_gene: TRBD2
len: 17
CDR3nt: TGCGCCAGCAGCTTGGGTCCCAGCGGGAGGACGACAGATACGCAGTATTTT
CDR3aa: CASSLGPSGRTTDTQYF

v_gene: TRBV5-6
abundance: few
j_gene: TRBJ2-1
d_gene: TRBD1
len: 15
CDR3nt: TGTGCCAGCAGCACGGGACAGAGCTCCTACAATGAGCAGTTCTTC
CDR3aa: CASSTGQSSYNEQFF

v_gene: TRBV14
abundance: .
j_gene: TRBJ1-6
d_gene: TRBD1
len: 16
CDR3nt: TGTGCCAGCAGCCAAGATGGGACAGGGGGCCGGTCACCCCTCCACTTT
CDR3aa: CASSQDGTGGRSPLHF

v_gene: TRBV4-2
abundance: .
j_gene: TRBJ2-7
d_gene: .
len: 15
CDR3nt: TGTGCCAGCAGCCAATTAGGAGTTTTAGGCTACGAGCAGTACTTC
CDR3aa: CASSQLGVLGYEQYF

v_gene: TRBV6-5
abundance: few
j_gene: TRBJ2-7
d_gene: .
len: 15
CDR3nt: TGTGCCAGCACCCCCCTAAGGGGTCAGGTCGACGAGCAGTACTTC
CDR3aa: CASTPLRGQVDEQYF

v_gene: TRBV3-1
abundance: .
j_gene: TRBJ1-2
d_gene: TRBD1
len: 18
CDR3nt: TGTGCCAGCAGCCGGCCCGGGACAGGCTTGAGGGGAAACTATGGCTACACCTTC
CDR3aa: CASSRPGTGLRGNYGYTF

v_gene: TRBV3-1
abundance: many
j_gene: TRBJ2-1
d_gene: .
len: 15
CDR3nt: TGTGCCAGCAGCCAAAAGTCCAAGACACACAATGAGCAGTTCTTC
CDR3aa: CASSQKSKTHNEQFF

v_gene: TRBV5-1
abundance: .
j_gene: TRBJ2-2
d_gene: TRBD2
len: 20
CDR3nt: TGCGCCAGCAGTCTGCTTGGCACGGGACTAGCGGGAGTGGGCACCGGGGAGCTGTTTTTT
CDR3aa: CASSLLGTGLAGVGTGELFF

v_gene: TRBV29-1
abundance: few
j_gene: TRBJ1-1
d_gene: .
len: 13
CDR3nt: TGCAGCGTTGACCTGACAGGGAACACTGAAGCTTTCTTT
CDR3aa: CSVDLTGNTEAFF

v_gene: TRBV27
abundance: .
j_gene: TRBJ1-2
d_gene: .
len: 14
CDR3nt: TGTGCCAGCAGTTTTGGAAGGCGGGGGTATGGCTACACCTTC
CDR3aa: CASSFGRRGYGYTF

v_gene: TRBV3-1
abundance: .
j_gene: TRBJ2-4
d_gene: .
len: 17
CDR3nt: TGTGCCAGCAGCCAGATCGGGCGGAACCCTTTACAAAACATTCAGTACTTC
CDR3aa: CASSQIGRNPLQNIQYF

v_gene: TRBV2
abundance: .
j_gene: TRBJ1-1
d_gene: TRBD1
len: 14
CDR3nt: TGTGCCAGCACTCCCGGGACAGCGAACACTGAAGCTTTCTTT
CDR3aa: CASTPGTANTEAFF

v_gene: TRBV7-9
abundance: .
j_gene: TRBJ1-4
d_gene: TRBD1
len: 12
CDR3nt: TGTGCCATAGGGACAGTCAATGAAAAACTGTTTTTT
CDR3aa: CAIGTVNEKLFF

v_gene: TRBV28
abundance: few
j_gene: TRBJ1-6
d_gene: TRBD1
len: 18
CDR3nt: TGTGCCAGCAGCCTGGGACAGGGCGGTTCGTCCTATAATTCACCCCTCCACTTT
CDR3aa: CASSLGQGGSSYNSPLHF

v_gene: TRBV3-1
abundance: .
j_gene: TRBJ2-5
d_gene: .
len: 14
CDR3nt: TGTGCCAGCAGCCAAAGCAGGGGCTTGGAGACCCAGTACTTC
CDR3aa: CASSQSRGLETQYF

v_gene: TRBV7-9
abundance: .
j_gene: TRBJ2-3
d_gene: TRBD2
len: 16
CDR3nt: TGTGCCAGCAGCCCACGGACTAGCGGGATCACAGATACGCAGTATTTT
CDR3aa: CASSPRTSGITDTQYF

v_gene: TRBV7-8
abundance: .
j_gene: TRBJ2-7
d_gene: .
len: 13
CDR3nt: TGTGCCAGCAGCATTTTGGGGTCTTACGAGCAGTACTTC
CDR3aa: CASSILGSYEQYF

v_gene: TRBV7-6
abundance: .
j_gene: TRBJ2-1
d_gene: TRBD1
len: 18
CDR3nt: TGTGCCAGCAGCTTGGTACCCAATCCGGGACAGGGGGCTCATGAGCAGTTCTTC
CDR3aa: CASSLVPNPGQGAHEQFF

v_gene: TRBV20-1
abundance: once
j_gene: TRBJ1-2
d_gene: .
len: 13
CDR3nt: TGCAGTGCTAGAGCAGGGCTACTCTATGGCTACACCTTC
CDR3aa: CSARAGLLYGYTF

v_gene: TRBV7-9
abundance: few
j_gene: TRBJ1-1
d_gene: .
len: 14
CDR3nt: TGTGCCAGCAGCGGAGCACAGGGTATTATTGAAGCTTTCTTT
CDR3aa: CASSGAQGIIEAFF

v_gene: TRBV11-1
abundance: .
j_gene: TRBJ2-3
d_gene: .
len: 16
CDR3nt: TGTGCCAGCAGAAGGGGACTGGAGCGGTACACAGATACGCAGTATTTT
CDR3aa: CASRRGLERYTDTQYF

v_gene: TRBV7-9
abundance: .
j_gene: TRBJ2-1
d_gene: .
len: 15
CDR3nt: TGTGCCAGCAGAACAGAACAGGGAGTCTACAATGAGCAGTTCTTC
CDR3aa: CASRTEQGVYNEQFF

v_gene: TRBV11-2
abundance: few
j_gene: TRBJ2-1
d_gene: TRBD2
len: 16
CDR3nt: TGTGCCAGCAGCCCGAGACTAGCGGGAGTCGTCAATGAGCAGTTCTTC
CDR3aa: CASSPRLAGVVNEQFF

v_gene: TRBV7-2
abundance: few
j_gene: TRBJ2-6
d_gene: .
len: 16
CDR3nt: TGTGCCAGCAGCTCAGGACGGTTCTCTGGGGCCAACGTCCTGACTTTC
CDR3aa: CASSSGRFSGANVLTF

v_gene: TRBV29-1
abundance: .
j_gene: TRBJ2-7
d_gene: .
len: 12
CDR3nt: TGCAGCGTTGAAGATGATCGCTACGAGCAGTACTTC
CDR3aa: CSVEDDRYEQYF

v_gene: TRBV4-2
abundance: many
j_gene: TRBJ2-1
d_gene: .
len: 15
CDR3nt: TGTGCCAGCAGCCAAGATTGGACGGTCCACAATGAGCAGTTCTTC
CDR3aa: CASSQDWTVHNEQFF

v_gene: TRBV20-1
abundance: many
j_gene: TRBJ2-7
d_gene: .
len: 13
CDR3nt: TGCAGTGCTTCCAGGGACGCTACCTACGAGCAGTACTTC
CDR3aa: CSASRDATYEQYF

v_gene: TRBV7-8
abundance: .
j_gene: TRBJ2-3
d_gene: TRBD2
len: 18
CDR3nt: TGTGCCAGCAGCTGGACTAGCGGGGGGTACAGTAGGGCAGATACGCAGTATTTT
CDR3aa: CASSWTSGGYSRADTQYF

v_gene: TRBV14
abundance: few
j_gene: TRBJ1-1
d_gene: .
len: 14
CDR3nt: TGTGCCAGCAGCTTTGGGACTCCGAACACTGAAGCTTTCTTT
CDR3aa: CASSFGTPNTEAFF

v_gene: TRBV11-1
abundance: .
j_gene: TRBJ2-1
d_gene: TRBD2
len: 15
CDR3nt: TGTGCCAGCAGCGGACGGACTAGCGGCTACAATGAGCAGTTCTTC
CDR3aa: CASSGRTSGYNEQFF

v_gene: TRBV5-1
abundance: few
j_gene: TRBJ1-5
d_gene: .
len: 13
CDR3nt: TGCGCCAGCAGCTTGAGGGGTGCTCAGCCCCAGCATTTT
CDR3aa: CASSLRGAQPQHF

v_gene: TRBV27
abundance: few
j_gene: TRBJ2-2
d_gene: TRBD2
len: 16
CDR3nt: TGTGCCCCCACCTTCCCCGGGACTAGCAACACCGGGGAGCTGTTTTTT
CDR3aa: CAPTFPGTSNTGELFF